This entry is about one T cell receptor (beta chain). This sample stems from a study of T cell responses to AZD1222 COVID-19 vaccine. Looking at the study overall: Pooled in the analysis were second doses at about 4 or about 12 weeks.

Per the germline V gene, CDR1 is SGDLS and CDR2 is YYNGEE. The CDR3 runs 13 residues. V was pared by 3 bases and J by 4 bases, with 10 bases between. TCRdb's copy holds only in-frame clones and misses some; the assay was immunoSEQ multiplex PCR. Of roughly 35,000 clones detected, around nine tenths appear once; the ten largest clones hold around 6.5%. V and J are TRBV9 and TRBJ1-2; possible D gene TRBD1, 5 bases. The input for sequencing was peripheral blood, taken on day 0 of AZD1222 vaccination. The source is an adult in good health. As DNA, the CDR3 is TGTGCCAGCAGCGCCACAGGTTCCTATGGCTACACCTTC. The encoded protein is CASSATGSYGYTF.